A single sample gave rise to the 10 T cell receptor beta chains below, sequenced in a study of identical twins. TCRdb re-called the 5' RACE reads through MiXCR, storing one row per CDR3 protein. Of approximately 700,000 distinct CDR3 sequences in the sample, around 6% were seen once. The sample comprised naive T cells sorted from blood. The receptors shown here come from a man between 18 and 35 years old in good health.

This clonotype turned up a few times. V and J are TRBV6-2 or TRBV6-3 and TRBJ1-5; D is possibly TRBD1 (6 bases). CDR3 length: 15 residues. With 7 bases removed from V and 2 bases from J, the gap between germline ends came to 15 bases. Germline V gene data show CDR1 as MNHEY and CDR2 as SVGEGT. The CDR3 reads CASTNSRGGNQPQHF. CDR3 sequence (DNA): TGTGCCAGCACAAACAGCAGGGGAGGCAATCAGCCCCAGCATTTT.

The chain carries TRBV6-5 and TRBJ2-1, with 7 bases matching TRBD1. Germline V gene lookup returns CDR1 MNHEY and CDR2 SVGAGI. The CDR3 runs to 15 residues. V shed 2 bases and J 8 bases; nucleotides not matched to a gene: 9. Here the CDR3 DNA reads TGTGCCAGCAGTTACAGGGGGCCTATGGGGCATGAGCAGTTCTTC. Translated, it gives CASSYRGPMGHEQFF.

This chain uses TRBV4-3 with TRBJ2-7; D ambiguous. The V end lost 0 bases, the J end lost 5 bases, and 11 bases lay between the germline ends. This CDR3 is built from 14 residues. The V gene's germline CDR1 is LGHNA and CDR2 YSLEER. The CDR3: CASSQERVRDEQYV. CDR3 sequence (DNA): TGCGCCAGCAGCCAAGAACGGGTTCGTGACGAGCAGTACGTC.

V usage is TRBV11-1 and J usage is TRBJ2-1; 7 nucleotides match TRBD1. This CDR3 has 14 residues. The ends lost 1 base at V and 6 bases at J; junction bases unmatched: 3. CDR1 is SGHAT and CDR2 is FQDESV in the germline V gene (reference sequence). CDR3 protein: CASSLEGQINEQFF. The DNA for the CDR3 is TGTGCCAGCAGCTTAGAGGGACAGATCAATGAGCAGTTCTTC.

This clonotype was found many times. This rearrangement joins TRBV28 to TRBJ2-7; 8 positions match TRBD1. This CDR3 spans 15 amino acids. Trimming took 6 bases from V and 2 from J; bases not matched to a gene: 9. Germline CDR1 MDHEN, CDR2 SYDVKM. DNA for the CDR3: TGTGCCAGCAGGGGACTTGGGGACAGGCCCTACGAGCAGTACGTC. Protein product: CASRGLGDRPYEQYV.

The chain combines TRBV6-1 with TRBJ2-4; weak D call: TRBD2 (7 bases). Per germline, CDR1 MNHNS and CDR2 SASEGT. V shed 7 bases and J shed 6 bases, with 13 bases lying between them. There are 13 residues in the CDR3. Written as DNA, the CDR3 is TGTGCCAGCATGGGGGGGCTGGCAAACATTCAGTACTTC. As protein: CASMGGLANIQYF.

This clonotype was detected a few times. The V call is TRBV6-5, the J call TRBJ1-4, with D possibly matching TRBD1 (5 bases). V dropped 0 bases and J dropped 3 bases, with 8 bases sitting between them. The CDR3 sequence is 15 residues long. Germline assignment: CDR1 MNHEY and CDR2 SVGAGI. CDR3 DNA: TGTGCCAGCAGTTACTCGGGGGACCCTAATGAAAAACTGTTTTTT. It translates to CASSYSGDPNEKLFF.

This chain connects TRBV9 to TRBJ2-4, with D possibly being TRBD1 or TRBD2 (5 bases each). This CDR3 region has 19 residues. Trimming left V 3 bases short and J 0 bases short, with 22 bases between. The germline gives CDR1 SGDLS, CDR2 YYNGEE. CDR3 sequence reads: CASSARRLGDPLAKNIQYF. For the CDR3, the DNA is TGTGCCAGCAGCGCAAGAAGGTTGGGGGACCCCTTAGCCAAAAACATTCAGTACTTC.

This clonotype has only a few counts. The chain uses TRBV5-1 and TRBJ2-7; 7 bases are shared with TRBD2. The J segment lost 2 bases and the V segment lost 4 bases, leaving 9 bases of the junction unmatched. The CDR3 runs 15 residues. The germline V gene encodes CDR1 SGHRS and CDR2 YFSETQ. CDR3 in DNA: TGCGCCAGCAGCCGTTGGGGGAGGGACCCCTACGAGCAGTACTTC. Protein: CASSRWGRDPYEQYF.

This chain joins TRBV18 and TRBJ2-5; tentative D call: TRBD1 (5 bases). Germline V CDR1 and CDR2: KGHSH, LQKENI. With 4 bases removed from V and 5 bases from J, the gap between germline ends came to 20 bases. The CDR3 runs 16 residues. CDR3 sequence: CASSQGTRAVVETQYF. The CDR3, as DNA: TGTGCCAGCTCACAGGGAACCAGGGCGGTGGTGGAGACCCAGTACTTC.